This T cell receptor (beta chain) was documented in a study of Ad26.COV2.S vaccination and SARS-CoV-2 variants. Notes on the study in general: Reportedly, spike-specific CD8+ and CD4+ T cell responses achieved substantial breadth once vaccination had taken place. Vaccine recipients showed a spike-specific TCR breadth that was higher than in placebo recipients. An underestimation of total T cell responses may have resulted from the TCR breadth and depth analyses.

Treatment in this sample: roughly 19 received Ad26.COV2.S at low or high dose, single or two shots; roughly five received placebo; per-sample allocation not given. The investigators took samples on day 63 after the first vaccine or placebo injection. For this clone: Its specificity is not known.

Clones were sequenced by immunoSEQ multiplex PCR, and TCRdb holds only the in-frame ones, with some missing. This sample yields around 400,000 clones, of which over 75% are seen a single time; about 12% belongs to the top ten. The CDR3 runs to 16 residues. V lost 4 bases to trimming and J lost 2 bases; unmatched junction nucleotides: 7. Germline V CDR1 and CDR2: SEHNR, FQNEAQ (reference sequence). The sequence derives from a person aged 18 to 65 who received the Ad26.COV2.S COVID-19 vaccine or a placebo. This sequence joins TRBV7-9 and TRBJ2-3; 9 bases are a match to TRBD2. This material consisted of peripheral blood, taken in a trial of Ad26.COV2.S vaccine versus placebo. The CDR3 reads CASSSASGMITDTQYF. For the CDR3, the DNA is TGTGCCAGCAGCTCGGCTAGCGGGATGATCACAGATACGCAGTATTTT.